This T cell receptor (beta chain) was identified in a study of CDR3 diversity in severe acne (dated by TCRdb to the late 2010s). This clonotype occurred a few times. Its antigen remains undetermined. It may be a read error: a sequence one base away is much more abundant. Receptor libraries were prepared by PCR. These reads were obtained on an Illumina HiSeq 2000. In-frame beta chains were kept once TCRdb had trimmed the public reads at Q25 with fastp and called clones with MiXCR. Identical CDR3 proteins give one entry, which carries the most common genes and DNA. The sample table records about 86,000 distinct CDR3 sequences; 45% to 60% of these occur just once. Around 15% of the sample comes from the top ten. The CDR1 and CDR2 encoded by the germline V gene are SQVTM and ANQGSEA. The CDR3 sequence holds 14 residues, the cysteine and phenylalanine included. The CDR3 DNA has 42 bases and is translated from base 1. Trimmed from V: 1 base; trimmed from J: 0 bases; junction bases lacking a gene match: 2.

The receptor was isolated from a male donor in good health, without acne. Rearrangement joined TRBV29-1 to TRBJ1-1, and TRBD1 aligns with 7 junction nucleotides. Sequenced: blood. The CDR3 region: CSVEVTGVNTEAFF. The DNA reads as follows: TGCAGCGTTGAAGTTACAGGGGTGAACACTGAAGCTTTCTTT.